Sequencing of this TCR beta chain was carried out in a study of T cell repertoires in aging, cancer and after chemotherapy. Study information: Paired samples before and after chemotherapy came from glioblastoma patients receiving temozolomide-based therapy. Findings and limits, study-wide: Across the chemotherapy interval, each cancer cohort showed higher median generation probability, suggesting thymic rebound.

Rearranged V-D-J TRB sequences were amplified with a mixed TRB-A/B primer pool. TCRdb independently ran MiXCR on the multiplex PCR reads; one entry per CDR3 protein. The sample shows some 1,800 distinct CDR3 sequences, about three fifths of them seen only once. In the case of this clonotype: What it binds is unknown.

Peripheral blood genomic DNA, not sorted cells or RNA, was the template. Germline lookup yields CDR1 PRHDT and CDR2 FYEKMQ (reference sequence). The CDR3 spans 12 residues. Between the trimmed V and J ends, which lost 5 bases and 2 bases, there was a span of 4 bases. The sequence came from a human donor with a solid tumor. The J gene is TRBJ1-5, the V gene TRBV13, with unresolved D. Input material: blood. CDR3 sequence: CASSRGNQPQHF. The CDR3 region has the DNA TGTGCCAGCAGCCGAGGCAATCAGCCCCAGCATTTT.